This T cell receptor beta chain was recorded in a study of beta chain features in type 1 diabetes. This clone was counted a few times. The CDR3 spans 13 residues. Germline loops: CDR1 MNHNY, CDR2 SVGAGI (reference sequence). Deletions cut 5 bases from V and 7 bases from J, with 15 bases between. The isolated RNA, all of it, was reverse transcribed, so expressed TCRB transcripts were what got sequenced. The protocol was immunoSEQ multiplex PCR, while the TCRdb copy is restricted to in-frame clones and leaves out a portion. The sample lists hundreds of thousands of clones, approximately 15% occurring once.

This receptor was identified in a man aged 30-40 years in good health. The chain joins TRBV6-6 to TRBJ2-7; perhaps TRBD1 as D (5 bases). Sequenced material: central memory CD4+ T cells from blood. The CDR3: CASSLTVLWEQYF. The CDR3 coding sequence is TGTGCCAGCAGTCTGACAGTCCTTTGGGAGCAGTACTTC.